This T cell receptor (beta chain) was captured in a study of T cells in Graves' hyperthyroidism and ophthalmopathy. Study conclusions and caveats: Ophthalmopathy and stable hyperthyroidism were told apart by a 13 V-J model.

Trimming took off 4 bases at V and 8 bases at J, with 13 bases between the two ends. Germline V lookup: CDR1 SGHRS, CDR2 YFSETQ. The CDR3 is 13 amino acids. There are many counts of this clonotype. Its antigen is not identified. Patients were excluded for uncontrolled infection, other autoimmune disease, pregnancy or lactation. The source material, RNA transcripts, was used to amplify TCR beta CDR3 regions. A set of HTBI primers served as the primers for a first-round RT-PCR of the TCR CDR3. MiXCR was run by TCRdb on the multiplex PCR reads, yielding one entry per CDR3 protein. The repertoire holds hundreds of thousands of distinct CDR3 sequences, with about a fifth as singletons.

The sequenced sample was blood. The sequence was collected from a man aged 25-40 years with Graves' ophthalmopathy. The J gene is TRBJ2-1, the V gene TRBV5-1; no clear D. CDR3 region: CASSHPAGDEQFF. In DNA form, the CDR3 reads TGCGCCAGCAGCCACCCGGCTGGCGATGAGCAGTTCTTC.